One sample yielded the 31 T cell receptor beta chains listed below, sequenced in a study of a mutant IDH1 vaccine in newly diagnosed glioma. No antigen has been identified for these receptors. Noted time point: week 5, during vaccination. Topical imiquimod was applied with each vaccine dose, which held 300 ug of mutant IDH1 20-mer peptide. Profiling relied on immunoSEQ multiplex PCR, and the TCRdb table lists in-frame clones only, not all of them. This sample has just under 80,000 clones; 75% to 95% occur once, and the top ten carry roughly 0.6%. The sequencing here drew on PBMCs, taken from a glioma patient whose treatment included an IDH1 peptide vaccine. These receptors all come from a woman between 50 and 59 years old with glioma.

The J gene is TRBJ1-5, the V gene TRBV5-6; D not certain. Trimming took 2 bases from V and 0 from J, leaving 9 bases between them. Germline V CDR1 and CDR2: SGHDT, YYEEEE. There are 15 residues in the CDR3. The CDR3 nucleotides are TGTGCCAGCAGCTTTGGGTTACATAGCAATCAGCCCCAGCATTTT. The encoded protein is CASSFGLHSNQPQHF.

V and J are TRBV9 and TRBJ1-5, with D perhaps TRBD1 (6 bases). With 4 bases removed from V and 4 bases from J, the gap between germline ends came to 18 bases. There are 16 residues in the CDR3. From germline, CDR1 is SGDLS and CDR2 YYNGEE. The CDR3 loop is CASSSGDASPNQPQHF. For the CDR3, the DNA is TGTGCCAGCAGCTCAGGGGACGCGTCTCCTAATCAGCCCCAGCATTTT.

The V and J genes are TRBV7-9 and TRBJ1-5; no clear D. The length of the CDR3 is 12 residues. Deletions cut 8 bases from V and 1 base from J, with 6 bases between. Germline assignment: CDR1 SEHNR and CDR2 FQNEAQ (reference sequence). DNA for the CDR3: TGTGCCAGCGGGGTAAGCAATCAGCCCCAGCATTTT. Protein product: CASGVSNQPQHF.

CDR3 DNA: TGTGCCAGTAGTGTGGGGGGCTCCTACGAGCAGTACTTC. Its protein product is CASSVGGSYEQYF. The V and J genes are TRBV19 and TRBJ2-7; a possible D gene is TRBD2 (6 bases). The CDR3 contains 13 residues. Trimming removed 5 bases at V and 0 bases at J, with 8 bases between. In germline, CDR1 is LNHDA, CDR2 SQIVND (reference sequence).

V gene TRBV30 combines with J gene TRBJ2-5; 7 bases match TRBD2. The CDR3 has 14 amino acids. V shed 5 bases, J shed 1 base, and the junction held 7 bases outside the gene matches. CDR1 and CDR2 from the germline V gene are GTSNPN and SVGIG (reference sequence). DNA for the CDR3: TGTGCCTGGGGGGAGGGCTCCGGCCAAGAGACCCAGTACTTC. Its protein is CAWGEGSGQETQYF.

The chain is built from TRBV5-1 and TRBJ2-2; D possibly uses TRBD1 or TRBD2 (6 bases each). Trimming shortened V by 7 bases and J by 5 bases, and 18 bases separated the two germline ends. The CDR3 consists of 15 residues. Germline lookup yields CDR1 SGHRS and CDR2 YFSETQ. CDR3 DNA: TGCGCCAGCTCCTCCCCCGGGGGCAGGACCGGGGAGCTGTTTTTT. Amino acid sequence: CASSSPGGRTGELFF.

This chain links TRBV5-6 with TRBJ1-2; no clear D. CDR1 and CDR2 from the germline V gene are SGHDT and YYEEEE. CDR3 size: 16 residues. Trimming took off 1 base at V and 0 bases at J, with 13 bases between the two ends. CDR3 sequence reads: CASSLFGRRSNYGYTF. For the CDR3, the DNA is TGTGCCAGCAGCTTGTTTGGCAGGAGGTCTAACTATGGCTACACCTTC. Full variable domain (outside the CDR3, taken from reference TRBV5-6 and TRBJ1-2): DAGVTQSPTHLIKTRGQQVTLRCSPKSGHDTVSWYQQALGQGPQFIFQYYEEEERQRGNFPDRFSGHQFPNYSSELNVNALLLGDSALYLCASSLFGRRSNYGYTFGSGTRLTVV.

This chain links TRBV7-2 with TRBJ2-3; D is ambiguous. Germline values: CDR1 SGHTA, CDR2 FQGNSA. V lost 0 bases and J 0 bases, leaving 4 bases between the germline ends. CDR3 length equals 14 residues. The CDR3 nucleotides read TGTGCCAGCAGCTTAGCTGGGAGCACAGATACGCAGTATTTT. Protein sequence: CASSLAGSTDTQYF.

In this sample, this clone turned up a few times. The V gene is TRBV28, the J gene TRBJ1-1; possibly TRBD1 for D (5 bases). Trimming removed 3 bases from V and 4 bases from J, with 12 bases in between. This CDR3 comprises 14 residues. Germline V CDR1 and CDR2: MDHEN, SYDVKM. The CDR3 bases are TGTGCCAGCAGTTTCGGCAGGGTTGCCACTGAAGCTTTCTTT. Translating gives CASSFGRVATEAFF. The full variable domain, rest sourced from reference TRBV28 and TRBJ1-1, is DVKVTQSSRYLVKRTGEKVFLECVQDMDHENMFWYRQDPGLGLRLIYFSYDVKMKEKGDIPEGYSVSREKKERFSLILESASTNQTSMYLCASSFGRVATEAFFGQGTRLTVV.

This clone was observed a single time. The chain joins TRBV28 to TRBJ2-1; 11 nucleotides line up with TRBD2. Germline V gene sequence: CDR1 MDHEN, CDR2 SYDVKM. The CDR3 runs 16 residues. J lost 2 bases, V lost 2 bases, and 2 bases had no gene match. This CDR3 is CASSLLTSGTYNEQFF. The CDR3 nucleotides are TGTGCCAGCAGTTTACTGACTAGCGGGACCTACAATGAGCAGTTCTTC.

The V gene is TRBV5-6, the J gene TRBJ2-5; D is uncertain. Germline CDR1 is SGHDT and CDR2 is YYEEEE. The germline V and J ends were trimmed by 1 base and 3 bases, with 1 base remaining between them. This CDR3 region has 11 residues. CDR3 DNA: TGTGCCAGCAGCTTGAAAGAGACCCAGTACTTC. Its protein product is CASSLKETQYF.

This chain connects TRBV5-4 to TRBJ1-4, with D possibly matching TRBD1 (6 bases). The germline V and J ends were trimmed by 4 bases and 4 bases, with 14 bases remaining between them. CDR1 is SGHNT, CDR2 YYREEE, per germline (reference sequence). The CDR3 is made up of 15 amino acids. The chain's CDR3 is CASSRPGAGNEKLFF. The CDR3, as DNA: TGTGCCAGCAGCCGGCCGGGGGCGGGTAATGAAAAACTGTTTTTT. Complete variable domain (other parts from reference TRBV5-4 and TRBJ1-4): ETGVTQSPTHLIKTRGQQVTLRCSSQSGHNTVSWYQQALGQGPQFIFQYYREEENGRGNFPPRFSGLQFPNYSSELNVNALELDDSALYLCASSRPGAGNEKLFFGSGTQLSVL.

The CDR3 sequence is CASKAPGGSGANVLTF. In DNA form, the CDR3 reads TGTGCCAGCAAGGCCCCAGGGGGCTCTGGGGCCAACGTCCTGACTTTC. J is TRBJ2-6 and V is TRBV25-1, with 7 bases lining up with TRBD1. From germline, CDR1 is MGHDK and CDR2 SYGVNS. The CDR3 is 16 residues long. The ends lost 7 bases at V and 0 bases at J; junction bases unmatched: 6.

The V gene is TRBV7-9, the J gene TRBJ2-3, with D hard to call. Germline-derived CDR1 and CDR2 are SEHNR and FQNEAQ (reference sequence). This CDR3 is built from 17 residues. Trimming pared 4 bases from V and 2 bases from J, leaving 19 bases between. In DNA, the CDR3 is TGTGCCAGCAGCTCCACCCCCAGACTCCTTCTCACAGATACGCAGTATTTT. Translation gives CASSSTPRLLLTDTQYF. Full variable domain (rest looked up from reference TRBV7-9 and TRBJ2-3): DTGVSQNPRHKITKRGQNVTFRCDPISEHNRLYWYRQTLGQGPEFLTYFQNEAQLEKSRLLSDRFSAERPKGSFSTLEIQRTEQGDSAMYLCASSSTPRLLLTDTQYFGPGTRLTVL.

The gene calls are TRBV9 and TRBJ1-1; possibly TRBD1 for D (6 bases). V lost 3 bases and J lost 6, with 15 bases in between. Germline values: CDR1 SGDLS, CDR2 YYNGEE. The CDR3 length is 14 residues. CDR3 residues: CASSASAQGPEAFF. In nucleotides, the CDR3 is TGTGCCAGCAGCGCGTCAGCACAGGGACCTGAAGCTTTCTTT.

The chain uses TRBV28 and TRBJ1-6; D ambiguous. The germline V gene encodes CDR1 MDHEN and CDR2 SYDVKM. The CDR3 spans 12 residues. V was shortened by 3 bases and J by 7 bases, with 4 bases between the two germline ends. This CDR3 reads CASSFANSPLHF. DNA of the CDR3: TGTGCCAGCAGTTTTGCGAATTCACCCCTCCACTTT.

The chain combines TRBV5-6 with TRBJ1-4; TRBD1 aligns across 8 bases. V trimming: 4 bases; J trimming: 3 bases; junction bases outside the gene matches: 8. The CDR3 length is 16 residues. Per the germline V gene, CDR1 is SGHDT and CDR2 is YYEEEE. The CDR3 DNA reads as TGTGCCAGCAGCACTTTAGACAGGGGACCTAATGAAAAACTGTTTTTT. Translation gives CASSTLDRGPNEKLFF.

The gene calls are TRBV19 and TRBJ1-2; TRBD1 matches 7 bases. This CDR3 region has 13 residues. With V trimmed by 4 bases and J by 4 bases, 3 bases remained unmatched. CDR1 LNHDA and CDR2 SQIVND come from the germline V gene (reference sequence). CDR3 loop: CASSRQGSYGYTF. CDR3 bases: TGTGCCAGTAGTAGACAGGGAAGCTATGGCTACACCTTC.

V gene TRBV14 combines with J gene TRBJ2-1; 7 bases align to TRBD1. This CDR3 is built from 16 residues. The trim removed 2 bases at V and 4 bases at J, leaving 8 bases unmatched. CDR1 SGHDN and CDR2 FVKESK come from the germline V gene. The CDR3 is CASSQLGGAEYNEQFF. The CDR3 DNA sequence: TGTGCCAGCAGCCAACTAGGGGGCGCGGAGTACAATGAGCAGTTCTTC.

The chain couples TRBV5-1 to TRBJ2-5, with D uncertain. V was clipped by 5 bases and J by 5 bases, with 10 bases between them. The CDR3 has 12 amino acids. The germline CDR1 and CDR2 sequences are SGHRS and YFSETQ. CDR3 coding DNA: TGCGCCAGCAGGTTAGATGGGGAGACCCAGTACTTC. Encoded protein: CASRLDGETQYF.

This sequence joins TRBV27 and TRBJ2-3, with 7 bases fitting TRBD1. V gave up 6 bases and J gave up 2 bases; unmatched junction bases: 5. Per the germline V gene, CDR1 is MNHEY and CDR2 is SMNVEV (reference sequence). The CDR3 consists of 14 residues. The CDR3 coding sequence is TGTGCCAGCAGCCGGGGACAGCACACAGATACGCAGTATTTT. Its translation: CASSRGQHTDTQYF.

The sample holds a few counts of this clone. The chain recombines TRBV4-2 with TRBJ2-3, with a tentative D call TRBD2 (5 bases). From germline, CDR1 is LGHNA and CDR2 YNFKEQ. The V end lost 5 bases, the J end lost 2 bases, and 11 bases lay between the germline ends. There are 14 residues in the CDR3. CDR3: CASSGLAVTDTQYF. In DNA, the CDR3 is TGTGCCAGCAGCGGGCTAGCAGTCACAGATACGCAGTATTTT.

The chain carries TRBV25-1 and TRBJ2-5; D is undetermined. The germline V gene encodes CDR1 MGHDK and CDR2 SYGVNS. The CDR3 has 11 amino acids. The germline V and J ends were trimmed by 1 base and 12 bases, with 9 bases remaining between them. CDR3 nucleotides: TGTGCCAGCAGTGAATCGGGCTGCGAGTACTTC. It specifies CASSESGCEYF.

J is TRBJ2-1 and V is TRBV7-9; TRBD2 matches at 8 bases. Germline trimming cut 1 base from V and 9 bases from J; bases unmatched to any gene: 8. The CDR3 length is 15 residues. Germline CDR1 SEHNR, CDR2 FQNEAQ (reference sequence). CDR3 DNA: TGTGCCAGCAGCTTAGAGGTTAGCGGGAACGCTGAGCAGTTCTTC. It encodes CASSLEVSGNAEQFF.

The chain uses TRBV2 and TRBJ2-1, with TRBD2 matching 10 bases. Losses at the gene ends were 7 bases for V and 8 bases for J; bases not matched to a gene: 8. There are 14 residues in the CDR3. Germline V lookup: CDR1 SNHLY, CDR2 FYNNEI. The CDR3 here is CASNENSGRYEQFF. CDR3 nucleotide sequence: TGTGCCAGCAATGAGAATAGCGGGAGGTATGAGCAGTTCTTC.

The V and J genes are TRBV2 and TRBJ2-1; a weak D match, TRBD2 (5 bases). Germline CDR1 SNHLY, CDR2 FYNNEI. This CDR3 has 14 residues. Trimming shortened V by 7 bases and J by 0 bases, and 10 bases separated the two germline ends. CDR3 sequence (DNA): TGTGCCAGCACAGCGGAAAGCTCCTACAATGAGCAGTTCTTC. It is translated as CASTAESSYNEQFF.

The gene calls are TRBV6-1 and TRBJ2-2; no reliable D call. The CDR3 length is 15 residues. CDR1 and CDR2 from the germline V gene are MNHNS and SASEGT. V lost 1 base and J 2 bases, leaving 8 bases between the germline ends. The CDR3 nucleotides read TGTGCCAGCAGTGAAGGAGACCCTAACACCGGGGAGCTGTTTTTT. Amino acids: CASSEGDPNTGELFF.

This rearrangement joins TRBV30 to TRBJ1-4; the D is unclear. This CDR3 is built from 13 residues. Germline-derived CDR1 and CDR2 are GTSNPN and SVGIG (reference sequence). With 7 bases removed from V and 4 bases from J, the gap between germline ends came to 13 bases. CDR3 residues: CAFDILFNEKLFF. The CDR3, as DNA: TGTGCCTTTGACATCCTGTTTAATGAAAAACTGTTTTTT.

The V call is TRBV27, the J call TRBJ2-5, with TRBD2 as a possible D gene (6 bases). This CDR3 is 15 amino acids long. Deletions cut 1 base from V and 4 bases from J, with 13 bases between. CDR1 and CDR2 (germline): MNHEY, SMNVEV (reference sequence). The CDR3 DNA is TGTGCCAGCAGTTTATACGGTCAGGGAGGAGAGACCCAGTACTTC. Its protein product is CASSLYGQGGETQYF.

The V and J genes are TRBV6-5 and TRBJ2-7; 13 bases agree with TRBD2. The CDR3 consists of 15 residues. The V gene's germline CDR1 is MNHEY and CDR2 SVGAGI. After removal of 6 bases from V and 5 bases from J, the junction contained 7 bases not matched to a gene. In nucleotides, the CDR3 is TGTGCCAGCAGCCCCGGACTAGCGGGAGCCAACGAGCAGTACTTC. Amino acids: CASSPGLAGANEQYF.

The gene calls are TRBV6-6 and TRBJ1-2, with D possibly matching TRBD1 (5 bases). Germline V gene data show CDR1 as MNHNY and CDR2 as SVGAGI (reference sequence). Trimming shortened V by 6 bases and J by 8 bases, and 22 bases separated the two germline ends. This CDR3 region has 15 residues. The CDR3 loop is CASRFTAGEVGGYTF. The CDR3, as DNA: TGTGCCAGCAGGTTTACAGCGGGGGAGGTAGGGGGCTACACCTTC.